This T cell receptor beta chain was recorded in a study of cytomegalovirus exposure and HLA in healthy donors. Germline V gives CDR1 SGDLS, CDR2 YYNGEE. The CDR3 covers 14 residues. Trimming cost V 2 bases and J 7 bases; bases outside gene matches: 6. Vbeta (60) and Jbeta (13) primers were used in the PCR. Only in-frame clones appear in the TCRdb table, and some are missing; sequencing was by immunoSEQ multiplex PCR. The sample shows about 180,000 clones, 76% of them seen only once. Sequencing input: PBMCs. The chain is built from TRBV9 and TRBJ2-7; 10 positions agree with TRBD1. This clonotype was sampled from a man aged 18 to 35 in good health and CMV-seronegative. CDR3 sequence: CASSVRDRGDEQYF. Written as DNA, the CDR3 is TGTGCCAGCAGCGTCCGGGACAGGGGAGATGAGCAGTACTTC. The complete variable domain, with remaining parts taken from reference TRBV9 and TRBJ2-7, reads DSGVTQTPKHLITATGQRVTLRCSPRSGDLSVYWYQQSLDQGLQFLIQYYNGEERAKGNILERFSAQQFPDLHSELNLSSLELGDSALYFCASSVRDRGDEQYFGPGTRLTVT.